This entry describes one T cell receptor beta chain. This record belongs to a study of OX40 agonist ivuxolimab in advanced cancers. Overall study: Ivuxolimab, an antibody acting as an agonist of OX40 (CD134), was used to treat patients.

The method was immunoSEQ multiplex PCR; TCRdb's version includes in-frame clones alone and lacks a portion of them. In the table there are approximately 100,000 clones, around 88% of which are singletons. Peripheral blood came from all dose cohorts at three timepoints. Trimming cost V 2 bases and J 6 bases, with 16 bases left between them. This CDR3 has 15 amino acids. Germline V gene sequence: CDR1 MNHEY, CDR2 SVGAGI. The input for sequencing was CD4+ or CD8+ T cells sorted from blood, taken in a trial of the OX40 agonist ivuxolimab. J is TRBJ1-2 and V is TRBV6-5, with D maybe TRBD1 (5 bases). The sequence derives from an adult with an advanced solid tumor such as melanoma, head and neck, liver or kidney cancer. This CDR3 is CASSYPGGGMDGYTF. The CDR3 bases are TGTGCCAGCAGTTACCCGGGGGGAGGGATGGATGGCTACACCTTC.